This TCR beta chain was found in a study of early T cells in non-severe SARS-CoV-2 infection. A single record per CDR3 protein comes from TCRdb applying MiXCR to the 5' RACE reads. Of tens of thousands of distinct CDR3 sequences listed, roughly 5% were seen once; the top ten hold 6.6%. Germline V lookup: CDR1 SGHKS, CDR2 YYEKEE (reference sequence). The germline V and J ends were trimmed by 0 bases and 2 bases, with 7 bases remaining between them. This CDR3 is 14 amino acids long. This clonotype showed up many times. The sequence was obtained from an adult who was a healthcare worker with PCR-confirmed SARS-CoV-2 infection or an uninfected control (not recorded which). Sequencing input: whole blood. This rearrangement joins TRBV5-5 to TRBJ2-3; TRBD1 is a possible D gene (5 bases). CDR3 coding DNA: TGTGCCAGCAGCTTGGGACAGCTCACAGATACGCAGTATTTT. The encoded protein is CASSLGQLTDTQYF. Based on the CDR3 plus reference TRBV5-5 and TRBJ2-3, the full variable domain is DAGVTQSPTHLIKTRGQQVTLRCSPISGHKSVSWYQQVLGQGPQFIFQYYEKEERGRGNFPDRFSARQFPNYSSELNVNALLLGDSALYLCASSLGQLTDTQYFGPGTRLTVL.